This T cell receptor (beta chain) was documented in a study of cytomegalovirus exposure and HLA in healthy donors. On the study more broadly: There were some 400 genotyped donors. Of these, roughly 80% fell in the genetic ancestry cluster associated with self-reported Caucasian donors.

The CDR3 spans 13 residues. V lost 8 bases, J lost 3 bases, and 11 bases lay in between. Germline CDR1 MNHEY, CDR2 SMNVEV (reference sequence). Turning to this clone: Its antigen remains unidentified.

60 Vbeta and 13 Jbeta primers were used in PCR. The data were produced by immunoSEQ multiplex PCR, yet TCRdb's version contains in-frame clones alone and is incomplete. The data contain about 170,000 clones, approximately 72% of them seen just once; the ten biggest clones take up less than 2.5%. Regarding the study as a whole: TCR beta V segments were, for the most part, productive about 87% or about 30% of the time in an earlier analysis. Rare TCR sequences predominated, though certain public TCRs were found in many donors.

The sequence was obtained from a human donor in good health. The sequencing input was PBMCs. The chain recombines TRBV27 with TRBJ1-5; maybe TRBD1 (5 bases). In DNA form, the CDR3 reads TGTGCCAGCGGTCGCGGGGCCAATCAGCCCCAGCATTTT. This translates into CASGRGANQPQHF.